In its sample, the clone carrying this T cell receptor beta chain was seen a few times. Antigen unknown. These data come from a study of T-cell memory formation after mild COVID-19. One entry per CDR3 protein, called by TCRdb with MiXCR from the 5' RACE reads. Of 580,000 or so distinct CDR3 sequences listed, roughly 17% are singletons. Trimming stripped 1 base from V and 3 bases from J, with 8 bases between. Germline loops: CDR1 KGHSH, CDR2 LQKENI. This CDR3 is 14 amino acids long. General study findings and limits: Cross-reactive memory seemingly joined, as some responding clones were found in pre-infection memory.

Sequenced sample: PBMCs or a T cell subset sorted from them (not recorded which). The chain links TRBV18 to TRBJ2-3; no firm D call. This TCR was sampled from an adult woman who had mild COVID-19 (a few samples of this study predate the infection). Cell type and time point are not known. The CDR3 coding sequence is TGTGCCAGCTCACCACGCACCAGAACAGATACGCAGTATTTT. Translation gives CASSPRTRTDTQYF. The full variable domain, completed using reference TRBV18 and TRBJ2-3, is NAGVMQNPRHLVRRRGQEARLRCSPMKGHSHVYWYRQLPEEGLKFMVYLQKENIIDESGMPKERFSAEFPKEGPSILRIQQVVRGDSAAYFCASSPRTRTDTQYFGPGTRLTVL.